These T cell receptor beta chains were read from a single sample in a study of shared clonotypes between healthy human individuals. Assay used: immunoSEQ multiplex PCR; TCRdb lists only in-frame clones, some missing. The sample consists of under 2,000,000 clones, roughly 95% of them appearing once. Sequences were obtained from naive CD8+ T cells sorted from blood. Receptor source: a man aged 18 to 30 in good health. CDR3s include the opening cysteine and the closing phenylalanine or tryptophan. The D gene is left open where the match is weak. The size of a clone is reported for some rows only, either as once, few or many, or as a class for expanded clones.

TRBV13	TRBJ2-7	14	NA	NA	CASSPGGQYQEQYF	TGTGCCAGCAGCCCAGGCGGACAGTATCAGGAGCAGTACTTC
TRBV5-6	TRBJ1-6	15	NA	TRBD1	CASSWGTGNNSPLHF	TGTGCCAGCAGCTGGGGGACAGGGAACAATTCACCCCTCCACTTT
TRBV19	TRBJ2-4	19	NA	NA	CASSIGVWAQGLAKNIQYF	TGTGCCAGTAGTATAGGGGTTTGGGCACAGGGCTTAGCCAAAAACATTCAGTACTTC
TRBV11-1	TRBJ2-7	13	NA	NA	CASSFERDYEQYF	TGTGCCAGCAGCTTTGAAAGGGACTACGAGCAGTACTTC
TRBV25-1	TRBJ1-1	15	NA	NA	CASSEAVGVNTEAFF	TGTGCCAGCAGTGAGGCGGTGGGGGTGAACACTGAAGCTTTCTTT
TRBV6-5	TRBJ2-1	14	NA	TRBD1	CASSSGQGADEQFF	TGTGCCAGCAGTTCGGGACAGGGGGCTGATGAGCAGTTCTTC
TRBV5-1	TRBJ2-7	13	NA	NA	CASSLEPRVEQYF	TGCGCCAGCAGCTTGGAGCCTAGGGTGGAGCAGTACTTC
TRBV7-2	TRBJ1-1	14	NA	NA	CASSLPGSLAEAFF	TGTGCCAGCAGCTTACCGGGGAGTTTAGCTGAAGCTTTCTTT
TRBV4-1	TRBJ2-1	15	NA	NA	CASSQVRGQYNEQFF	TGCGCCAGCAGCCAGGTCCGGGGCCAATACAATGAGCAGTTCTTC
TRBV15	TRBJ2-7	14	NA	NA	CARIGDRSSYEQYF	TGTGCCAGAATAGGCGACAGGAGCTCCTACGAGCAGTACTTC
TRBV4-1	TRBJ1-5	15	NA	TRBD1	CASSPIDRVDQPQHF	TGCGCCAGCAGTCCGATTGACAGGGTCGATCAGCCCCAGCATTTT
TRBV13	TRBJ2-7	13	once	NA	CASSLEVRDEQYF	TGTGCCAGCAGCTTAGAGGTTCGGGACGAGCAGTACTTC
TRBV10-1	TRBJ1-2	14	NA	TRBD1	CASSVNRGNYGYTF	TGCGCCAGCAGTGTGAACAGGGGCAACTATGGCTACACCTTC
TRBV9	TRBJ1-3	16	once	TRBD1	CASSVGGLTGRNTIYF	TGTGCCAGCAGCGTAGGCGGACTGACAGGGCGAAACACCATATATTTT
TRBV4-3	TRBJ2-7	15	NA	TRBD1	CASSPGTGVLVEQYF	TGCGCCAGCAGCCCTGGGACAGGAGTACTAGTGGAGCAGTACTTC
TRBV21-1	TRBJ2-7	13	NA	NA	CASSPGQLYEQYF	TGTGCCAGCAGCCCCGGACAGCTCTACGAGCAGTACTTC
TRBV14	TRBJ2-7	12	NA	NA	CASSQDMGEQYF	TGTGCCAGCAGCCAAGATATGGGCGAGCAGTACTTC
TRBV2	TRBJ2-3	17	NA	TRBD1	CASSDTPGQGGTDTQYF	TGTGCCAGCAGCGATACTCCGGGACAGGGGGGAACAGATACGCAGTATTTT
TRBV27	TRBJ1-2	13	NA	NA	CASSLSLGYGYTF	TGTGCCAGCAGTTTAAGTTTAGGCTATGGCTACACCTTC
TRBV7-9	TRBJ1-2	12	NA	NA	CASSANDYGYTF	TGTGCCAGCAGCGCCAATGATTATGGCTACACCTTC
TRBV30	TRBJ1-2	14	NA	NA	CAWGNYRGKGGYTF	TGTGCCTGGGGAAACTACCGGGGGAAAGGGGGCTACACCTTC
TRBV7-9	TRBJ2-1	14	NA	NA	CASSPWTAGNEQFF	TGTGCCAGCAGCCCGTGGACGGCCGGGAATGAGCAGTTCTTC
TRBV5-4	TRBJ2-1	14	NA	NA	CASSLALTYNEQFF	TGTGCCAGCAGCTTGGCACTAACCTACAATGAGCAGTTCTTC
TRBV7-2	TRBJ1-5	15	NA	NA	CASSLGVVGNQPQHF	TGTGCCAGCAGCTTAGGAGTAGTAGGCAATCAGCCCCAGCATTTT
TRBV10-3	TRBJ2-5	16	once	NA	CAISESPTGFGETQYF	TGTGCCATCAGTGAGAGTCCCACAGGGTTCGGAGAGACCCAGTACTTC
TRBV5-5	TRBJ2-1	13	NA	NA	CASSLGTLNEQFF	TGTGCCAGCAGCTTGGGGACCCTCAATGAGCAGTTCTTC
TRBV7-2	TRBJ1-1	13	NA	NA	CASSLRVGAEAFF	TGTGCCAGCAGCTTACGGGTTGGGGCTGAAGCTTTCTTT
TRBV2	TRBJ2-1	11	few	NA	CATLSGNEQFF	TGTGCCACCCTATCGGGGAATGAGCAGTTCTTC
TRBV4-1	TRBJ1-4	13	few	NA	CASSQGGGEKLFF	TGCGCCAGCAGCCAAGGAGGTGGGGAAAAACTGTTTTTT
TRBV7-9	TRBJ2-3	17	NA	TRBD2	CASSLAPVAGASSTQYF	TGTGCCAGCAGCTTAGCGCCCGTAGCGGGCGCTTCAAGTACGCAGTATTTT
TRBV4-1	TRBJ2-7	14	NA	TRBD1	CASSNRGLAYEQYF	TGCGCCAGCAGCAACAGGGGGCTTGCCTACGAGCAGTACTTC
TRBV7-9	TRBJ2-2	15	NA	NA	CASSLGLENTGELFF	TGTGCCAGCAGCTTGGGACTGGAGAACACCGGGGAGCTGTTTTTT
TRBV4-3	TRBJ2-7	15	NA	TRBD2	CASSQIPSGTYEQYF	TGCGCCAGCAGCCAAATCCCTAGCGGGACCTACGAGCAGTACTTC
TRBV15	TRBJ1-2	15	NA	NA	CATSLVLSHVYGYTF	TGTGCCACCAGCCTTGTCTTGTCGCACGTCTATGGCTACACCTTC
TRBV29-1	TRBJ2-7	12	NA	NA	CSVDTGSYEQYF	TGCAGCGTTGATACGGGTAGCTACGAGCAGTACTTC
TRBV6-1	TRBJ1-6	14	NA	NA	CASVSAGPYSPLHF	TGTGCCAGCGTCTCTGCGGGGCCATATTCACCCCTCCACTTT
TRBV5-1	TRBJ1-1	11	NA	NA	CASSLGYEAFF	TGCGCCAGCAGCTTGGGATACGAAGCTTTCTTT
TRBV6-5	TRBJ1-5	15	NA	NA	CASRGGQNKLEPQHF	TGTGCCAGCAGGGGAGGACAGAACAAATTAGAACCCCAGCATTTT
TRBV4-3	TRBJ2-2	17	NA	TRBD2	CASSQADQLAGGGELFF	TGCGCCAGCAGCCAAGCGGACCAACTAGCGGGAGGCGGGGAGCTGTTTTTT
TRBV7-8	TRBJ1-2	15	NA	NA	CASSFRAGLNYGYTF	TGTGCCAGCAGCTTTCGGGCAGGGCTTAACTATGGCTACACCTTC
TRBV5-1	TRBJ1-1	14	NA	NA	CASSYVGGNTEAFF	TGCGCCAGCAGCTACGTAGGGGGGAACACTGAAGCTTTCTTT
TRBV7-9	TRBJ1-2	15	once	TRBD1	CASSQGGGSNYGYTF	TGTGCCAGCAGCCAAGGGGGCGGATCTAACTATGGCTACACCTTC
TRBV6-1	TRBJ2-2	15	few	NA	CASSDDTLNTGELFF	TGTGCCAGCAGCGACGACACCTTGAACACCGGGGAGCTGTTTTTT
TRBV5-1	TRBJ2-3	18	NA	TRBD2	CASSLPTSGGRLADTQYF	TGCGCCAGCAGCTTGCCTACTAGCGGGGGGCGTTTGGCAGATACGCAGTATTTT